These 2 T cell receptor beta chains came from one sample sequenced in a study of T cells in Graves' hyperthyroidism and ophthalmopathy. Amplified TCR beta CDR3 regions came from RNA transcripts. During a first-round RT-PCR of the TCR CDR3, the HTBI primer set was used. TCRdb independently ran MiXCR on the multiplex PCR reads; one entry per CDR3 protein. The sample lists some 530,000 distinct CDR3 sequences; 22% were seen once. The source material was blood. The receptors stem from a woman in her 70s with Graves' ophthalmopathy.

The J gene is TRBJ1-1, the V gene TRBV5-1; D call uncertain. The CDR3 runs to 15 residues. Germline V CDR1 and CDR2: SGHRS, YFSETQ. V lost 2 bases to trimming and J lost 3 bases, with 14 bases between them. CDR3 protein: CASSFIPEADTEAFF. CDR3 sequence (DNA): TGCGCCAGCAGCTTTATCCCCGAGGCCGACACTGAAGCTTTCTTT.

This clonotype was observed a few times. This rearrangement joins TRBV6-1 to TRBJ2-1; TRBD2 agrees at 12 bases. The CDR3 loop spans 15 amino acids. V shed 5 bases, J shed 12 bases, and the junction held 11 bases outside the gene matches. The germline gives CDR1 MNHNS, CDR2 SASEGT. The CDR3, as DNA: TGTGCCAGCAGTTTCGAGACTAGCGGGAGTCAAGGGCAGTTCTTC. Protein sequence: CASSFETSGSQGQFF.